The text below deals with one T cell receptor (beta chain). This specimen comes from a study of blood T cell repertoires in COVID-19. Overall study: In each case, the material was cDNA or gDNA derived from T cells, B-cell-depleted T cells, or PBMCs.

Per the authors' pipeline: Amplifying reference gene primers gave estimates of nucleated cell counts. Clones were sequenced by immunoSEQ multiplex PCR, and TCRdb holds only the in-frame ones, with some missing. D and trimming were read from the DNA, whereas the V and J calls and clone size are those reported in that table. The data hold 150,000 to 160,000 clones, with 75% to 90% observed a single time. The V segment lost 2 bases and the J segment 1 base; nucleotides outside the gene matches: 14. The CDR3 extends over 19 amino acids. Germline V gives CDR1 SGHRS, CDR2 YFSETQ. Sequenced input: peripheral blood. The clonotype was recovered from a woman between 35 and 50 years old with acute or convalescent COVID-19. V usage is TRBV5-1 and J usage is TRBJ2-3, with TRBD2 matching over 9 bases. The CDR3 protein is CASSFDGGRARVGTDTQYF. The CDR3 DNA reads TGCGCCAGCAGCTTTGACGGCGGGAGGGCCCGGGTGGGCACAGATACGCAGTATTTT.